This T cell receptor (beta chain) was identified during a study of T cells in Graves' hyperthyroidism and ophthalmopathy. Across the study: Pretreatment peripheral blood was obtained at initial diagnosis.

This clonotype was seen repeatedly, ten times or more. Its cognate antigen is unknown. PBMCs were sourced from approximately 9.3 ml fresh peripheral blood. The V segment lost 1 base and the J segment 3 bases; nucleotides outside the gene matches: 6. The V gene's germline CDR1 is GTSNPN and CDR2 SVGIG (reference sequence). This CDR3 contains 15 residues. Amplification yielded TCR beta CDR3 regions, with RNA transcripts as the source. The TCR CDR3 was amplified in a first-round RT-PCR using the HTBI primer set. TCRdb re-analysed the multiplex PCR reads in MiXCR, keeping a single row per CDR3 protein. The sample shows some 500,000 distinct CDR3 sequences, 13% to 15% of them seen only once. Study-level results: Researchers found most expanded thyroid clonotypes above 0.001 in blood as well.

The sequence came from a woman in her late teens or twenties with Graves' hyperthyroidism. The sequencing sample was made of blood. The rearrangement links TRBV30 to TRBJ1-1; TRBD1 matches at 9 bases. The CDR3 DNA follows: TGTGCCTGGAGTGAACAGGGGGCGCGGGACACTGAAGCTTTCTTT. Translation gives CAWSEQGARDTEAFF.